Sequencing of this T cell receptor (beta chain) was carried out in a study of beta chain features in type 1 diabetes. Whole-study context: Summed over all samples, the examined sorted cells came to some 99 million.

The isolated RNA, all of it, was reverse transcribed, so expressed TCRB transcripts were what got sequenced. Naive, central memory and regulatory T cell samples averaged roughly 3.4 million immunoSEQ reads each. Repertoires were generated with immunoSEQ multiplex PCR, while TCRdb's copy carries only in-frame clones and drops some. The sample holds 120,000 to 150,000 clones, around 9.3% seen once. Findings and limits, study-wide: There was a moderate but significant shortening of TCRB CDR3s in all four CD4+ subsets of Type 1 diabetes patients. Naive, central memory and Treg TCRB repertoires appeared more alike in patients than in healthy donors.

Note on this clone: Its antigen is not known.

Germline V lookup: CDR1 MGHDK, CDR2 SYGVNS. The V and J ends lost 9 bases and 5 bases, in that order; junction bases with no gene match: 10. The CDR3 contains 15 residues. The sequenced sample consisted of naive CD4+ T cells from blood. V is TRBV25-1 and J is TRBJ1-5; 10 nucleotides agree with TRBD1. This receptor was identified in a man aged 18 to 29 in good health. CDR3 amino acids: CASCSGTGAYQPQHF. The CDR3 DNA reads TGTGCCAGTTGTTCCGGGACAGGGGCGTATCAGCCCCAGCATTTT.